Detailed here is one TCR beta chain. The antigen it binds to is not known. The sample holds no much larger clone one base away, and base qualities are not on file. Reading from cysteine to phenylalanine, the CDR3 counts 19 amino acids. This entry keeps only the CDR3 DNA: 57 bases, framed from base 1. The V end gives up 0 bases and the J end 1 base, leaving 14 bases in the junction not matched to a gene. The germline V gene encodes CDR1 LGHDT and CDR2 YNNKEL (reference sequence). The entry originates in a study of blood T cell repertoires in COVID-19 (dated by TCRdb to about 2020). Describing the broader study: Samples from collaborators originated in the United States, Italy and Spain and spanned both the acute and convalescent phases of COVID-19. The repertoires were released in a freely available public database meant as a resource for research on the immune response to SARS-CoV-2. The samples were drawn from two sources: the first 160 participants of the ongoing ImmuneRACE study, and 1,000 to 1,500 subjects contributed by 6 global collaborators. The material from the prospective study consisted of cDNA or gDNA derived from T cells, B-cell-depleted T cells, or PBMCs. Sample metadata almost always included a de-identified subject ID, COVID-19 status, age in years and sex. Where available, HLA class I and class II types were taken from metadata supplied by the sample provider and were not determined by assay-based typing. Deeply sampled blood TCRbeta repertoires from subjects exposed to, actively infected with, or recovered from COVID-19 were included in the dataset. General findings and caveats noted by the study authors: Clinical and demographic metadata were provided uncurated, with the amount varying by source and participant.

The immunoSEQ Assay, a bias-controlled multiplex PCR, was used to amplify TCRbeta CDR3 regions from genomic DNA. Under the source paper's analysis protocol: The number of nucleated cells in each sample was estimated from the amplification of reference gene primers within the assay. To quantify the absolute abundance of each unique TCRbeta CDR3 rearrangement, sequence reads were collapsed and filtered. For each sample, productive Simpson clonality was calculated by taking the square root of Simpson's diversity index across productive rearrangements. The source is immuneACCESS, and TCRdb retained only in-frame sequences with V and J called. Part of the clones is not carried over; for the studies checked, unresolved V genes explain less than half of this, and the remainder is unexplained. That table supplies the V and J calls and clone size; D and trimming were determined from the DNA. The sample includes about 80,000 clones, with over 70% observed a single time. 15% to 20% of the sample comes from the top ten.

Whole blood was collected in K2EDTA tubes by collaborating institutions according to the institutions' own protocols. For TCRbeta analysis, collaborator samples were shipped as frozen whole blood, as isolated PBMCs, or as DNA extracted from either sample type. The sequence came from a human donor in a cohort sampled during active COVID-19. The chain is assembled from TRBV3-1 (or the pseudogene TRBV3-2) and TRBJ1-2; 7 nucleotides in the junction match TRBD1. Sequenced: peripheral blood. In nucleotide form, the sequence is TGTGCCAGCAGCCAAGACTCCGGGACAGCCAGCCTCATTAACTATGGCTACACCTTC. This is translated as CASSQDSGTASLINYGYTF.